This T cell receptor beta chain was found in a study of CXCR3-negative and CXCR3-positive naive CD8 T cells. Study findings and constraints: TRB CDR3 hydrophobicity was greater in CXCR3-positive naive cells than in CXCR3-negative naive cells.

UMI-labeled 5' RACE TRB cDNA libraries were prepared from the cells. TCRdb reprocessed the 5' RACE reads and keeps a single row for each CDR3 protein, giving no DNA. The table lists about 110,000 distinct CDR3 sequences. With respect to this clonotype: The antigen remains unidentified.

CDR3 length equals 11 residues. Per the germline V gene, CDR1 is MGHRA and CDR2 is YSYEKL. This TCR came from a human donor in good health. Some clones in this sample may be carry-over from other donors' samples. The sample consisted of naive CXCR3+ CD8+ T cells from blood. Stated subset: CD45RO-CCR7+CD27+CD95- naive CD8+ T cells expressing CXCR3 (TNR3+). V and J are TRBV4-1 and TRBJ1-1. CDR3: CASSRETEAFF.